This T cell receptor (beta chain) was sequenced for a study of shared clonotypes between healthy human individuals. The study, taken as a whole, reports: Several donors showed sharing of approximately 5% of naive CD4 clonotypes.

Donors were healthy HIV-negative adults without recent acute infections or vaccinations. CD4+ cells yielded CD45RA+ naive and CD45RA-negative memory subsets. Every subset's genomic DNA went evenly onto several immunoSEQ plates. TCRdb's table, derived via immunoSEQ multiplex PCR, lists solely in-frame clones and lacks some. This sample has 2,500,000 or so clones, with 92% found just once. This clone was recorded once. Its antigen is not identified. V gave up 4 bases and J gave up 0 bases; unmatched junction bases: 2. From germline, CDR1 is SGHTA and CDR2 FQGTGA. This CDR3 region has 16 residues. The chain is built from TRBV7-3 and TRBJ2-2; TRBD2 matches 10 bases. The TCR was taken from a man in his late teens or twenties in good health. Some clones in this sample may be carry-over from other donors' samples. The sample taken for sequencing was naive CD4+ T cells from PBMCs. Subset denoted: CD45RA+ positively selected. As DNA, the CDR3 is TGTGCCAGCAGCTCCCTAGCGGGGGCGAACACCGGGGAGCTGTTTTTT. As protein: CASSSLAGANTGELFF.